The sequence of this TCR beta chain was determined in a study of shared clonotypes between healthy human individuals. The protocol was immunoSEQ multiplex PCR, while the TCRdb copy is restricted to in-frame clones and leaves out a portion. The table records hundreds of thousands of clones, about 98% of them present only once. V was trimmed by 3 bases and J by 5 bases, leaving 11 bases between them. CDR3 length: 14 residues. Germline values: CDR1 MNHEY, CDR2 SMNVEV (reference sequence). Study-wide findings and caveats: Compared with clonotypes that all four donors shared, non-shared clonotypes had lower generation probabilities. Naive subsets usually exceeded memory subsets in estimated richness.

Turning to this clone: Its antigen is unidentified.

Terminally differentiated effector memory CD45RA+ cells were excluded from the naive CD8 cells, which were CD45RO-negative and positively selected for CCR7. What was sequenced was naive CD8+ T cells sorted from blood. The receptor was isolated from a man aged 25-45 years in good health. This sequence joins TRBV27 and TRBJ1-5; a possible D gene is TRBD1 (5 bases). CDR3 in amino acids: CASSLAGTHQPQHF. DNA for the CDR3: TGTGCCAGCAGTTTGGCAGGGACCCATCAGCCCCAGCATTTT.